A single sample is the source of the 20 T cell receptor beta chains below, sequenced in a study of blood T cell repertoires in COVID-19. TCRdb's copy holds only in-frame clones and misses some; the assay was immunoSEQ multiplex PCR. The repertoire has more than 300,000 clones, roughly 87% of them found once; the top ten carry approximately 5.4%. The material sequenced was PBMCs or T cells enriched from blood (not recorded which). Receptor source: a woman aged 30 to 39 who had recovered from COVID-19.

This clone came up once. The rearrangement joins TRBV9 to TRBJ2-2; TRBD1 matches 7 bases. Trimming took 3 bases from V and 4 from J; bases not matched to a gene: 6. This CDR3 is 15 amino acids long. Germline CDR1 reads SGDLS; CDR2 reads YYNGEE. Here the CDR3 DNA reads TGTGCCAGCAGCGCCTCAGGGGGAGTCACCGGGGAGCTGTTTTTT. Amino acid sequence: CASSASGGVTGELFF. Complete variable domain (other parts from reference TRBV9 and TRBJ2-2): DSGVTQTPKHLITATGQRVTLRCSPRSGDLSVYWYQQSLDQGLQFLIQYYNGEERAKGNILERFSAQQFPDLHSELNLSSLELGDSALYFCASSASGGVTGELFFGEGSRLTVL.

This clone was observed a single time. The rearrangement links TRBV7-9 to TRBJ1-1; D might be TRBD1 (5 bases). CDR3 length: 14 residues. Trimming took 5 bases from V and 1 from J, leaving 11 bases between them. Germline assignment: CDR1 SEHNR and CDR2 FQNEAQ (reference sequence). The CDR3 region is CASSRGDRNTEAFF. The CDR3 nucleotides read TGTGCCAGCAGCCGGGGGGATAGGAACACTGAAGCTTTCTTT.

CDR3 loop: CASSVVNREAFF. The CDR3 nucleotides are TGTGCCAGCAGCGTAGTGAACAGGGAAGCTTTCTTT. This sequence joins TRBV9 and TRBJ1-1; possibly TRBD1 for D (5 bases). Germline V gene lookup returns CDR1 SGDLS and CDR2 YYNGEE. V was clipped by 0 bases and J by 8 bases, with 8 bases between them. This CDR3 contains 12 residues.

The table lists this clone with a count of one. The chain couples TRBV2 to TRBJ1-5; D perhaps matches TRBD1 (6 bases). This CDR3 spans 14 amino acids. CDR1 and CDR2 (germline): SNHLY, FYNNEI. The V gene lost 6 bases and the J gene lost 0 bases, with 9 bases spanning the gap. The CDR3 bases are TGTGCCAGCAGGGTGGACAGTAGCAATCAGCCCCAGCATTTT. This encodes CASRVDSSNQPQHF.

The V gene is TRBV7-9, the J gene TRBJ1-2, with TRBD1 matching over 7 bases. The CDR3 is 18 residues long. V trimming: 5 bases; J trimming: 4 bases; junction bases outside the gene matches: 19. CDR1 and CDR2 from the germline V gene are SEHNR and FQNEAQ (reference sequence). CDR3 nucleotides: TGTGCCAGCAGCCCGAGTAGGGGGCGCGGGTCCCCCAGCTATGGCTACACCTTC. It encodes CASSPSRGRGSPSYGYTF.

This clone turned up a few times. This chain connects TRBV20-1 to TRBJ1-1; no reliable D call. V gave up 3 bases and J gave up 2 bases, with 22 bases separating them. The CDR3 length is 17 residues. Germline values: CDR1 DFQATT, CDR2 SNEGSKA (reference sequence). CDR3 amino acids: CSASNIGEVLLNTEAFF. The CDR3 DNA follows: TGCAGTGCTAGTAATATCGGGGAAGTATTACTTAACACTGAAGCTTTCTTT.

V and J are TRBV6-5 and TRBJ1-1; TRBD1 aligns across 8 bases. The germline CDR1 and CDR2 sequences are MNHEY and SVGAGI. V shed 7 bases, J shed 3 bases, and the junction held 10 bases outside the gene matches. The CDR3 runs to 15 residues. CDR3 loop: CASKGQGGLDTEAFF. The CDR3 DNA sequence: TGTGCCAGCAAAGGACAGGGAGGGTTGGACACTGAAGCTTTCTTT.

This clone was counted between two and nine times. The chain carries TRBV4-3 and TRBJ1-4; TRBD1 agrees at 7 bases. The V gene end was trimmed by 5 bases and the J gene end by 8 bases; junction bases not matched to a gene: 5. Per germline, CDR1 LGHNA and CDR2 YSLEER. This CDR3 spans 13 amino acids. The CDR3 sequence is CASSSTGVEKLFF. CDR3 nucleotide sequence: TGCGCCAGCAGCAGCACAGGGGTGGAAAAACTGTTTTTT.

In its sample, this clone was seen once. The chain recombines TRBV5-1 with TRBJ2-1, with 7 bases matching TRBD1. In germline, CDR1 is SGHRS, CDR2 YFSETQ. The ends lost 0 bases at V and 0 bases at J; junction bases unmatched: 3. This CDR3 spans 16 amino acids. CDR3 nucleotide sequence: TGCGCCAGCAGCTTGGGAGGGGGCGCCTCCTACAATGAGCAGTTCTTC. Protein sequence: CASSLGGGASYNEQFF.

This clone was counted only a few times. The chain links TRBV19 to TRBJ1-1; 10 bases are a match to TRBD1. The V and J ends lost 6 bases and 9 bases, in that order; junction bases with no gene match: 4. CDR1 LNHDA and CDR2 SQIVND come from the germline V gene (reference sequence). The CDR3 spans 12 residues. The CDR3 sequence is CASSDDRGQAFF. The CDR3 DNA reads TGTGCCAGTAGCGACGACAGGGGGCAAGCTTTCTTT.

The chain couples TRBV5-4 to TRBJ2-7, with 7 bases fitting TRBD1. V was clipped by 3 bases and J by 4 bases; unmatched bases: 7. The CDR3 contains 14 residues. The germline gives CDR1 SGHNT, CDR2 YYREEE (reference sequence). The CDR3, as DNA: TGTGCCAGCAGCTCGACAGGGTTGGAATACGAGCAGTACTTC. It translates to CASSSTGLEYEQYF.

The chain employs TRBV10-2 and TRBJ2-7; 8 nucleotides align to TRBD2. Germline values: CDR1 WSHSY, CDR2 SAAADI. V lost 8 bases to trimming and J lost 1 base; unmatched junction nucleotides: 7. The CDR3 sequence is 14 residues long. CDR3 residues: CASGALAGSYEQYF. In DNA, the CDR3 is TGCGCCAGCGGGGCGCTAGCGGGTTCCTACGAGCAGTACTTC.

The chain recombines TRBV10-3 with TRBJ1-5; D uncertain. The CDR3 totals 13 residues. The V gene's germline CDR1 is ENHRY and CDR2 SYGVKD. V shed 10 bases and J shed 0 bases, with 10 bases lying between them. CDR3 amino acids: CANAGGSNQPQHF. CDR3 nucleotide sequence: TGTGCCAACGCTGGCGGTAGCAATCAGCCCCAGCATTTT.

The chain couples TRBV10-3 to TRBJ2-7; the D is unclear. V lost 2 bases and J lost 0, with 5 bases in between. Germline CDR1 is ENHRY and CDR2 is SYGVKD. CDR3 size: 13 residues. The CDR3 nucleotides are TGTGCCATCAGTGAGGTAGTCTCCTACGAGCAGTACTTC. Residues: CAISEVVSYEQYF.

The gene calls are TRBV5-8 and TRBJ1-1; D might be TRBD1 (6 bases). Trimming left V 1 base short and J 3 bases short, with 7 bases between. Germline-derived CDR1 and CDR2 are SGHTS and YDEGEE. The CDR3 loop spans 13 amino acids. The chain's CDR3 is CASSLTGYTEAFF. Here the CDR3 DNA reads TGTGCCAGCAGCTTGACAGGGTACACTGAAGCTTTCTTT.

The chain joins TRBV2 to TRBJ2-3; TRBD2 aligns across 16 bases. There are 20 residues in the CDR3. The germline gives CDR1 SNHLY, CDR2 FYNNEI. V trimming: 5 bases; J trimming: 1 base; junction bases outside the gene matches: 12. In nucleotides, the CDR3 is TGTGCCAGCAGTTATTCCGGGACTAGCGGGGGGGCCCGGGGCACAGATACGCAGTATTTT. The encoded protein is CASSYSGTSGGARGTDTQYF.

The genes are TRBV19 and TRBJ2-1; 11 bases are a match to TRBD2. Germline-derived CDR1 and CDR2 are LNHDA and SQIVND (reference sequence). CDR3 length: 15 residues. V dropped 4 bases and J dropped 6; count of bases not matched to a gene: 5. DNA for the CDR3: TGTGCCAGTAGTACGATAGCGGGGGGGCTCAATGAGCAGTTCTTC. This gives the protein CASSTIAGGLNEQFF.

A single count supports this clone. The chain carries TRBV11-1 and TRBJ2-5; TRBD2 matches at 8 bases. Per germline, CDR1 SGHAT and CDR2 FQDESV (reference sequence). This CDR3 is built from 15 residues. The V and J ends lost 2 bases and 2 bases, in that order; junction bases with no gene match: 4. In nucleotides, the CDR3 is TGTGCCAGCAGCTTAAACGGGGGGGGGCAAGAGACCCAGTACTTC. The encoded protein is CASSLNGGGQETQYF.

In this sample, this clone turned up once. The chain joins TRBV2 to TRBJ1-4, with D maybe TRBD1 (6 bases). This CDR3 has 12 amino acids. V was shortened by 7 bases and J by 7 bases, with 10 bases between the two germline ends. Germline assignment: CDR1 SNHLY and CDR2 FYNNEI. The CDR3 sequence: CASKGEGEKLFF. CDR3 bases: TGTGCCAGCAAGGGGGAGGGTGAAAAACTGTTTTTT.

This chain connects TRBV19 to TRBJ1-4, with a weak D call TRBD1 (6 bases). V was clipped by 5 bases and J by 7 bases, with 17 bases between them. The CDR3 is 15 amino acids. The germline V gene encodes CDR1 LNHDA and CDR2 SQIVND (reference sequence). The CDR3 region has the DNA TGTGCCAGTAGTTTGGGGGGGCGCGTGGTTGAAAAACTGTTTTTT. Protein sequence: CASSLGGRVVEKLFF.